A single sample gave rise to the 6 T cell receptor beta chains below, sequenced in a study of CD8+CD57+ T cells in acquired aplastic anemia. Only patients with CD8+CD57+ cell expansion on flow cytometry were chosen for sequencing. Genomic DNA served as template for TCR beta VDJ and CDR3 profiling. TCRdb processed the reads anew with MiXCR; each CDR3 protein has one entry. Among roughly 170,000 distinct CDR3 sequences, approximately 48% were seen once, and the ten largest hold roughly 13%. Sequencing was carried out using sorted CD4+, CD8+, or CD8+CD57+ T cells (not recorded which) from PBMCs. The receptor source for this set is a human donor with aplastic anemia.

The rearrangement uses TRBV20-1 and TRBJ1-1, with D possibly being TRBD1 (6 bases). The CDR3 length is 17 residues. CDR1 and CDR2 (germline): DFQATT, SNEGSKA (reference sequence). Trimming took off 0 bases at V and 2 bases at J, with 19 bases between the two ends. CDR3 sequence: CSARDQGQAIPNTEAFF. The DNA for the CDR3 is TGCAGTGCTAGAGATCAGGGGCAGGCTATCCCTAACACTGAAGCTTTCTTT.

V gene TRBV5-1 combines with J gene TRBJ2-7, with D maybe TRBD2 (6 bases). There are 17 residues in the CDR3. Germline CDR1 and CDR2: SGHRS and YFSETQ. Trimming took off 0 bases at V and 1 base at J, with 17 bases between the two ends. This chain's CDR3 is CASSLGLAPMRSYEQYF. CDR3 nucleotide sequence: TGCGCCAGCAGCTTGGGGCTAGCGCCGATGCGGTCCTACGAGCAGTACTTC.

The table lists this clonotype with many counts. The chain employs TRBV12-3 or TRBV12-4 and TRBJ2-7; 8 bases are a match to TRBD1. V was pared by 8 bases and J by 7 bases, with 1 base of the junction left unmatched. This CDR3 has 10 residues. The CDR3 DNA follows: TGTGCCAGCCGGACAGGGGAGCAGTACTTC. Encoded protein: CASRTGEQYF.

This clonotype was observed a single time. J is TRBJ2-7 and V is TRBV24-1, with D hard to call. V was trimmed by 8 bases and J by 7 bases, leaving 14 bases between them. The CDR3 totals 12 residues. CDR1 KGHDR and CDR2 SFDVKD come from the germline V gene. CDR3 coding DNA: TGTGCCACCATTCCTTACGTCTGGGAGCAGTACTTC. Amino acid sequence: CATIPYVWEQYF.

This clonotype was observed at least ten times. The chain employs TRBV7-9 and TRBJ1-6, with unresolved D. V was clipped by 5 bases and J by 9 bases, with 14 bases between them. The germline gives CDR1 SEHNR, CDR2 FQNEAQ (reference sequence). There are 14 residues in the CDR3. CDR3 DNA sequence: TGTGCCAGCAGCCCCACGCAGGAAGGTTCACCCCTCCACTTT. Amino acid sequence: CASSPTQEGSPLHF.

The chain joins TRBV10-2 to TRBJ1-2, with D perhaps matching TRBD1 (6 bases). CDR1 WSHSY and CDR2 SAAADI come from the germline V gene. Between the trimmed V and J ends, which lost 4 bases and 0 bases, there was a span of 15 bases. This CDR3 is built from 16 residues. The CDR3 loop reads CASSVDSNPSNYGYTF. The CDR3 bases are TGCGCCAGCAGTGTGGACAGTAACCCTTCTAACTATGGCTACACCTTC.